Following are 27 T cell receptor beta chains from one sample sequenced in a study of T cells in Graves' hyperthyroidism and ophthalmopathy. Amplification targeted TCR beta CDR3 regions from RNA transcripts. When the TCR CDR3 underwent first-round RT-PCR, the HTBI primer set was used. One entry per CDR3 protein results from TCRdb running MiXCR on the multiplex PCR reads. The sample comprises approximately 350,000 distinct CDR3 sequences, about 15% of which are singletons, and approximately 19% rests with the top ten. Sequencing input: blood. These receptors came from a woman in her sixties with Graves' ophthalmopathy.

This clonotype has at least ten counts. The chain joins TRBV4-2 to TRBJ2-5; D uncertain. CDR1 and CDR2 (germline): LGHNA, YNFKEQ. Trimming removed 0 bases at V and 2 bases at J, with 13 bases between. The CDR3 spans 16 residues. The CDR3 DNA reads TGTGCCAGCAGCCAAGAGGCCCCCCGAGGTCAAGAGACCCAGTACTTC. This sequence encodes CASSQEAPRGQETQYF.

This clonotype was picked up many times. This chain links TRBV18 with TRBJ2-3, with TRBD1 identical over 10 bases. V lost 3 bases and J lost 2; bases outside the gene matches: 2. Germline CDR1 reads KGHSH; CDR2 reads LQKENI. The CDR3 runs to 15 residues. Here the CDR3 reads CASSPGQGDTDTQYF. CDR3 bases: TGTGCCAGCTCACCTGGACAGGGGGACACAGATACGCAGTATTTT.

In this sample, this clonotype turned up many times. This sequence joins TRBV28 and TRBJ2-3, with 10 bases lining up with TRBD2. The CDR3 runs to 15 residues. V trimming: 7 bases; J trimming: 2 bases; junction bases outside the gene matches: 6. Germline values: CDR1 MDHEN, CDR2 SYDVKM. The CDR3 bases are TGTGCCAGCAAGGCTAGCGGGAGAGCCACAGATACGCAGTATTTT. Its protein product is CASKASGRATDTQYF.

In its sample, this clonotype was seen a few times. The chain recombines TRBV29-1 with TRBJ1-5; D unresolved. Germline assignment: CDR1 SQVTM and CDR2 ANQGSEA. Trimming shortened V by 4 bases and J by 0 bases, and 7 bases separated the two germline ends. This CDR3 spans 13 amino acids. CDR3 residues: CSVAENSNQPQHF. As DNA, the CDR3 is TGCAGCGTTGCGGAGAATAGCAATCAGCCCCAGCATTTT. The full variable domain, in which reference TRBV29-1 and TRBJ1-5 provide the parts outside the CDR3, is SAVISQKPSRDICQRGTSLTIQCQVDSQVTMMFWYRQQPGQSLTLIATANQGSEATYESGFVIDKFPISRPNLTFSTLTVSNMSPEDSSIYLCSVAENSNQPQHFGDGTRLSIL.

This clonotype was seen ten or more times. The CDR3 nucleotides read TGTGCCAGCAGACTACTCCAGGGGGAAGCTTTCTTT. Its protein is CASRLLQGEAFF. The chain has TRBV28 and TRBJ1-1, with TRBD1 as a possible D gene (6 bases). Trimming cost V 6 bases and J 8 bases, with 13 bases left between them. The CDR3 spans 12 residues. Germline V CDR1 and CDR2: MDHEN, SYDVKM.

This clonotype was counted many times. The J gene is TRBJ1-5, the V gene TRBV30, with D tentatively TRBD1 (5 bases). Trimming left V 8 bases short and J 6 bases short, with 17 bases between. The CDR3 contains 13 residues. CDR1 and CDR2 (germline): GTSNPN, SVGIG (reference sequence). The DNA for the CDR3 is TGTGCCCTTTCGGGGCAGGGTGGTCAGCCCCAGCATTTT. It specifies CALSGQGGQPQHF. Supplemented by reference TRBV30 and TRBJ1-5, the full variable domain reads SQTIHQWPATLVQPVGSPLSLECTVEGTSNPNLYWYRQAAGRGLQLLFYSVGIGQISSEVPQNLSASRPQDRQFILSSKKLLLSDSGFYLCALSGQGGQPQHFGDGTRLSIL.

This clonotype was seen ten or more times. The gene calls are TRBV4-1 and TRBJ2-3; D is uncertain. CDR1 MGHRA and CDR2 YSYEKL come from the germline V gene. Trimming took off 0 bases at V and 10 bases at J, with 11 bases between the two ends. The length of the CDR3 is 13 residues. CDR3 coding DNA: TGCGCCAGCAGCCAAGATCCAGACCCGGCGCAGTATTTT. Translated, it gives CASSQDPDPAQYF.

The sample holds many counts of this clonotype. The chain is built from TRBV20-1 and TRBJ2-1, with 7 bases fitting TRBD2. Germline V gene data show CDR1 as DFQATT and CDR2 as SNEGSKA (reference sequence). The CDR3 is 16 amino acids. The trim removed 3 bases at V and 1 base at J, leaving 9 bases unmatched. The CDR3 region is CSASPLSGVSYNEQFF. The CDR3 nucleotides are TGCAGTGCTAGTCCCCTAAGCGGGGTTTCCTACAATGAGCAGTTCTTC.

This clonotype was detected many times. The chain is built from TRBV2 and TRBJ2-7; TRBD2 matches 9 bases. The CDR3 is made up of 17 amino acids. Per the germline V gene, CDR1 is SNHLY and CDR2 is FYNNEI. V lost 4 bases and J lost 2; bases outside the gene matches: 12. CDR3 bases: TGTGCCAGCAGTGCTACCCCGGGACTAGCACCACCCTACGAGCAGTACTTC. This encodes CASSATPGLAPPYEQYF.

This clonotype was detected many times. In nucleotides, the CDR3 is TGTGCCAGCAGCGACACTAGTACCCATGAGCAGTTCTTC. Translating it yields CASSDTSTHEQFF. This rearrangement joins TRBV6-1 to TRBJ2-1; D is perhaps TRBD2 (5 bases). The germline V gene has CDR1 MNHNS and CDR2 SASEGT. Trimming took off 6 bases at V and 8 bases at J, with 14 bases between the two ends. This CDR3 contains 13 residues.

This chain uses TRBV25-1 with TRBJ2-1, with 8 nucleotides matching TRBD2. Germline lookup yields CDR1 MGHDK and CDR2 SYGVNS. V gave up 5 bases and J gave up 6 bases; unmatched junction bases: 15. There are 17 residues in the CDR3. CDR3 loop: CASSHTAGGGVRNEQFF. The DNA of the CDR3 is TGTGCCAGCAGTCACACGGCCGGGGGGGGAGTTCGCAATGAGCAGTTCTTC.

This clonotype was found a few times. The chain uses TRBV5-5 and TRBJ2-6; D call uncertain. The germline V and J ends were trimmed by 1 base and 0 bases, with 11 bases remaining between them. The CDR3 consists of 17 residues. Germline CDR1 reads SGHKS; CDR2 reads YYEKEE (reference sequence). The CDR3 sequence: CASSLLAVFSGANVLTF. The CDR3 bases are TGTGCCAGCAGCTTGTTGGCGGTATTCTCTGGGGCCAACGTCCTGACTTTC. Based on the CDR3 plus reference TRBV5-5 and TRBJ2-6, the full variable domain is DAGVTQSPTHLIKTRGQQVTLRCSPISGHKSVSWYQQVLGQGPQFIFQYYEKEERGRGNFPDRFSARQFPNYSSELNVNALLLGDSALYLCASSLLAVFSGANVLTFGAGSRLTVL.

This clonotype was seen more than once but under ten times. The chain carries TRBV19 and TRBJ2-2, with D tentatively TRBD1 (5 bases). Germline CDR1 reads LNHDA; CDR2 reads SQIVND (reference sequence). This CDR3 contains 12 residues. The V gene lost 9 bases and the J gene lost 7 bases, with 12 bases spanning the gap. The CDR3 DNA follows: TGTGCCAGCAGGGTCCCAGGCGGGGAGCTGTTTTTT. It encodes CASRVPGGELFF.

This clonotype was counted ten times or more. The chain has TRBV28 and TRBJ1-2; no definite D call. Per the germline V gene, CDR1 is MDHEN and CDR2 is SYDVKM. Trimming took 6 bases from V and 3 from J, leaving 8 bases between them. This CDR3 is built from 12 residues. The CDR3, as DNA: TGTGCCAGCAGCTCCACCCACTATGGCTACACCTTC. Translated, it gives CASSSTHYGYTF.

This clonotype came up many times. The chain couples TRBV3-1 to TRBJ1-2; D remains ambiguous. V was clipped by 0 bases and J by 8 bases, with 7 bases between them. Germline loops: CDR1 LGHDT, CDR2 YNNKEL (reference sequence). This CDR3 comprises 12 residues. The CDR3 DNA sequence: TGTGCCAGCAGCCAAGATGAAGCGGGCTACACCTTC. Translation gives CASSQDEAGYTF.

This clonotype was counted between two and nine times. The gene calls are TRBV19 and TRBJ2-3; D ambiguous. The CDR3 runs 15 residues. Trimming took off 5 bases at V and 1 base at J, with 13 bases between the two ends. Germline values: CDR1 LNHDA, CDR2 SQIVND (reference sequence). CDR3 amino acids: CASSPRPDRTDTQYF. The CDR3 nucleotides are TGTGCCAGTAGTCCTAGGCCGGACCGCACAGATACGCAGTATTTT.

This chain joins TRBV19 and TRBJ2-5, with 9 bases lining up with TRBD2. CDR1 and CDR2 (germline): LNHDA, SQIVND (reference sequence). Trimming cost V 3 bases and J 5 bases; bases outside gene matches: 13. The CDR3 has 17 amino acids. DNA of the CDR3: TGTGCCAGTAGTATTACCGGGACTAGCACATTGTGGGAGACCCAGTACTTC. Protein sequence: CASSITGTSTLWETQYF.

V gene TRBV12-3 or TRBV12-4 combines with J gene TRBJ2-1; D might be TRBD2 (5 bases). Trimming left V 6 bases short and J 13 bases short, with 13 bases between. This CDR3 has 11 amino acids. CDR3 coding DNA: TGTGCCAGCAGCTCTACCGCGGGTCAGTTCTTC. Its protein product is CASSSTAGQFF.

This clonotype was detected ten times or more. This rearrangement joins TRBV11-2 to TRBJ2-7; the D gene is possibly TRBD1 (5 bases). The CDR3 totals 14 residues. The V gene's germline CDR1 is SGHAT and CDR2 FQNNGV. V shed 2 bases and J shed 4 bases, with 12 bases lying between them. Here the CDR3 reads CASSLFDSRYEQYF. As DNA, the CDR3 is TGTGCCAGCAGCTTATTTGACAGTCGGTACGAGCAGTACTTC.

This clonotype was recorded at least ten times. The CDR3 DNA follows: TGCGCCAGCAGCGGGACAGGTCCTTTGAATGAGCAGTTCTTC. Protein: CASSGTGPLNEQFF. V is TRBV5-1 and J is TRBJ2-1; 8 nucleotides align to TRBD1. Germline assignment: CDR1 SGHRS and CDR2 YFSETQ. The V gene end was trimmed by 4 bases and the J gene end by 7 bases; junction bases not matched to a gene: 7. The CDR3 totals 14 residues. Together with reference TRBV5-1 and TRBJ2-1, the CDR3 gives the full variable domain: KAGVTQTPRYLIKTRGQQVTLSCSPISGHRSVSWYQQTPGQGLQFLFEYFSETQRNKGNFPGRFSGRQFSNSRSEMNVSTLELGDSALYLCASSGTGPLNEQFFGPGTRLTVL.

This clonotype was seen only a few times. The chain carries TRBV6-2 or TRBV6-3 and TRBJ2-4, with D perhaps matching TRBD2 (5 bases). The CDR3 covers 13 residues. The germline V gene has CDR1 MNHEY and CDR2 SVGEGT. With 8 bases removed from V and 10 bases from J, the gap between germline ends came to 18 bases. CDR3 amino acids: CASARATNPIQYF. The CDR3 nucleotides are TGTGCCAGCGCGCGGGCAACAAACCCGATTCAGTACTTC.

J is TRBJ2-7 and V is TRBV5-1; D possibly matches TRBD1 or TRBD2 (5 bases each). The CDR3 has 14 residues. Germline V gene data show CDR1 as SGHRS and CDR2 as YFSETQ. V lost 1 base and J lost 1, with 9 bases in between. Written as DNA, the CDR3 is TGCGCCAGCAGCTTGTGGGACGGATCCTACGAGCAGTACTTC. Encoded protein: CASSLWDGSYEQYF.

This clonotype was picked up a small number of times. The V and J genes are TRBV7-6 and TRBJ1-2, with D possibly matching TRBD1 (5 bases). The length of the CDR3 is 16 residues. CDR1 is SGHVS and CDR2 is FNYEAQ in the germline V gene. V lost 0 bases and J 6 bases, leaving 17 bases between the germline ends. The chain's CDR3 is CASSLAPTGAQHGYTF. The DNA for the CDR3 is TGTGCCAGCAGCTTAGCGCCAACCGGGGCCCAACATGGCTACACCTTC.

In its sample, this clonotype was seen many times. The genes are TRBV30 and TRBJ2-1; no clear D gene. The V and J ends lost 1 base and 9 bases respectively, with 10 bases between them. CDR1 and CDR2 (germline): GTSNPN, SVGIG (reference sequence). This CDR3 region has 12 residues. CDR3 residues: CAWSESASEQFF. In nucleotides, the CDR3 is TGTGCCTGGAGTGAATCAGCATCTGAGCAGTTCTTC.

This clonotype was observed many times. The chain joins TRBV9 to TRBJ2-7; D is perhaps TRBD2 (6 bases). The germline V and J ends were trimmed by 0 bases and 3 bases, with 13 bases remaining between them. The CDR3 runs 15 residues. Germline CDR1 reads SGDLS; CDR2 reads YYNGEE. Here the CDR3 DNA reads TGTGCCAGCAGCGTAGAGGCTAGCGCGTACTACGAGCAGTACTTC. This sequence encodes CASSVEASAYYEQYF.

This clonotype was seen a few times. The chain has TRBV3-1 and TRBJ2-1, with 15 bases that match TRBD2. J was trimmed by 1 base and V by 5 bases; bases with no gene match: 6. The CDR3 spans 18 residues. Germline V CDR1 and CDR2: LGHDT, YNNKEL (reference sequence). This CDR3 reads CASSFRTSGRASYNEQFF. CDR3 DNA: TGTGCCAGCAGCTTTCGGACTAGCGGGAGGGCGTCCTACAATGAGCAGTTCTTC.

This clonotype was observed at least ten times. The CDR3 is CASSRDGYTEAFF. For the CDR3, the DNA is TGTGCCAGCTCCAGGGACGGATACACTGAAGCTTTCTTT. J is TRBJ1-1 and V is TRBV18; D possibly corresponds to TRBD1 (5 bases). The ends were cut back, 6 bases at V and 3 bases at J, with 11 bases in the middle. There are 13 residues in the CDR3. Germline CDR1 is KGHSH and CDR2 is LQKENI.